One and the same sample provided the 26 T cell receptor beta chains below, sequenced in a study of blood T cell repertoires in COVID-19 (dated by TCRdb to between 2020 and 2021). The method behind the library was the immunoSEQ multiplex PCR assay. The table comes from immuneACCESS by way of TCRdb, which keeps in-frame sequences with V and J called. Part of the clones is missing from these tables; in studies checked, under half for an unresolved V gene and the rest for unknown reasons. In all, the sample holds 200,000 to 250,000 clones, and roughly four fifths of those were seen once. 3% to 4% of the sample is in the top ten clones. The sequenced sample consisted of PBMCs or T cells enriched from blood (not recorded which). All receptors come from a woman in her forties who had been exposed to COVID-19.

The CDR3 loop reads CAWIPTQAGGLGDYGYTF. DNA of the CDR3: TGTGCCTGGATCCCTACCCAGGCAGGGGGCCTTGGTGACTATGGCTACACCTTC. The chain links TRBV30 to TRBJ1-2; 8 nucleotides align to TRBD1. Germline CDR1 reads GTSNPN; CDR2 reads SVGIG (reference sequence). The CDR3 has 18 amino acids. Trimming cost V 4 bases and J 3 bases; bases outside gene matches: 19.

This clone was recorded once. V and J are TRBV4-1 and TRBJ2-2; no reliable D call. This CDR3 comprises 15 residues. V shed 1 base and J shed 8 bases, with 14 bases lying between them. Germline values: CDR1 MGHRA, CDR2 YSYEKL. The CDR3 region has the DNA TGCGCCAGCAGCCAAGGAAACTCCTTAGTTGGGGAGCTGTTTTTT. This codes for CASSQGNSLVGELFF.

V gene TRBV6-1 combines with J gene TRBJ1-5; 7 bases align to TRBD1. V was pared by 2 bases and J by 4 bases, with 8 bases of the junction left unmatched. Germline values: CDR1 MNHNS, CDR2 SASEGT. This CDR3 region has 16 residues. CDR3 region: CASSEKGATGNQPQHF. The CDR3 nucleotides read TGTGCCAGCAGTGAAAAGGGGGCGACGGGGAATCAGCCCCAGCATTTT.

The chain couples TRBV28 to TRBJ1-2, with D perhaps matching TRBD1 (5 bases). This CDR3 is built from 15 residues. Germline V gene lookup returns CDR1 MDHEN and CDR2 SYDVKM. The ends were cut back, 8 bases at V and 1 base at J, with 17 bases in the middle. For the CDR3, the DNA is TGTGCCAGCCGAACCCCCTCAGGGCTTAACTATGGCTACACCTTC. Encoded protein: CASRTPSGLNYGYTF.

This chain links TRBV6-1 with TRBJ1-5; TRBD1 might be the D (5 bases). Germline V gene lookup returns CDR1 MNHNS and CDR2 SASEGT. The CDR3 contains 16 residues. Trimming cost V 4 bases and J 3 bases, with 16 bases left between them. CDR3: CASSGRPTVDNQPQHF. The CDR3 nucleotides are TGTGCCAGCAGTGGAAGACCGACAGTAGACAATCAGCCCCAGCATTTT.

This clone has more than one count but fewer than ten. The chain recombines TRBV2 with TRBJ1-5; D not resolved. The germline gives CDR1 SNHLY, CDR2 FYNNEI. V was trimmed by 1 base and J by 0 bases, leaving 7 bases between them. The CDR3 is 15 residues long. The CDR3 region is CASSEGYSSNQPQHF. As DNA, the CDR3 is TGTGCCAGCAGTGAAGGGTACAGTAGCAATCAGCCCCAGCATTTT.

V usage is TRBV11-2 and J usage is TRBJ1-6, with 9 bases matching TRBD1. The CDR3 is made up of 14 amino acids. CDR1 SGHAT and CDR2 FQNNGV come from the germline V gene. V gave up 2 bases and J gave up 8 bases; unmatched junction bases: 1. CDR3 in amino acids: CASSLRDRDSPLHF. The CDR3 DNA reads TGTGCCAGCAGCTTAAGGGACAGGGATTCACCCCTCCACTTT.

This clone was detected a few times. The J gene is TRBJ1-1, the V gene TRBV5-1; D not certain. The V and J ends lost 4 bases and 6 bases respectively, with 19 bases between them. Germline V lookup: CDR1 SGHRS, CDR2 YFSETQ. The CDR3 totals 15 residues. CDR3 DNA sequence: TGCGCCAGCAGCCCAAATGCGGGATCGGTCCCTGAAGCTTTCTTT. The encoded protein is CASSPNAGSVPEAFF.

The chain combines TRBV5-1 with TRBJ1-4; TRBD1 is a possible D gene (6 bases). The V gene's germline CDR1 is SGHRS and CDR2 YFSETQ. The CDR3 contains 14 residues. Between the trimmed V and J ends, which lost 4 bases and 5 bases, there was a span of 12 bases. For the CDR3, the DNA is TGCGCCAGCAGCAGGGGGTTAGAGAATGAAAAACTGTTTTTT. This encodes CASSRGLENEKLFF.

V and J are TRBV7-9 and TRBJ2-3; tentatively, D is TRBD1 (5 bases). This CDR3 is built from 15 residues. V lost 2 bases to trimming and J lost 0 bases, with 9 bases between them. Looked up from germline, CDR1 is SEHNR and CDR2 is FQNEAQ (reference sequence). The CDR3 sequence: CASSLYGASTDTQYF. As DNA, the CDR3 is TGTGCCAGCAGCTTATATGGGGCAAGCACAGATACGCAGTATTTT.

The CDR3 nucleotides read TGTGCCAGCAGTGACGCAGGGGGCAAGAGAGAAGCTTTCTTT. Translation gives CASSDAGGKREAFF. The chain employs TRBV2 and TRBJ1-1; 8 bases map to TRBD1. Losses at the gene ends were 3 bases for V and 8 bases for J; bases not matched to a gene: 8. Germline loops: CDR1 SNHLY, CDR2 FYNNEI. This CDR3 is 14 amino acids long.

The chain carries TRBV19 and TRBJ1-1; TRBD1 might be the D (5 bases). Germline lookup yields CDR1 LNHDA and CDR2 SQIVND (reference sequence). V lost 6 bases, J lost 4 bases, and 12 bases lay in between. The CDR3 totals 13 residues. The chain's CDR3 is CASSPGPSTEAFF. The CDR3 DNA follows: TGTGCCAGTAGCCCAGGGCCTAGCACTGAAGCTTTCTTT.

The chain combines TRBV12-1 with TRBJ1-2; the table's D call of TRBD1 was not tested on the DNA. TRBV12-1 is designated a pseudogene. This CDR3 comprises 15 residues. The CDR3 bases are TGTGCCAGCAGCTTTGGGGGGGACAGTAACTATGGCTACACCTTC. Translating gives CASSFGGDSNYGYTF.

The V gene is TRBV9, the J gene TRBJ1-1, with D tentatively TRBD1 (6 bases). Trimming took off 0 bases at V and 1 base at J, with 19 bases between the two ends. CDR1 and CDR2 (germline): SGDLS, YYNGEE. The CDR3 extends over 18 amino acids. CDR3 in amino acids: CASSVGGRGVPGNTEAFF. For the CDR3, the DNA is TGTGCCAGCAGCGTAGGGGGCAGGGGAGTCCCAGGGAACACTGAAGCTTTCTTT.

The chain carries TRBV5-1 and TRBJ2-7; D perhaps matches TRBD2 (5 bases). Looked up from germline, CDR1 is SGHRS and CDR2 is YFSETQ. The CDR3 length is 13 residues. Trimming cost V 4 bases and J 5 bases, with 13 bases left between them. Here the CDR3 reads CASSLPRGNEQYF. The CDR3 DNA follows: TGCGCCAGCAGCCTCCCCCGGGGTAACGAGCAGTACTTC.

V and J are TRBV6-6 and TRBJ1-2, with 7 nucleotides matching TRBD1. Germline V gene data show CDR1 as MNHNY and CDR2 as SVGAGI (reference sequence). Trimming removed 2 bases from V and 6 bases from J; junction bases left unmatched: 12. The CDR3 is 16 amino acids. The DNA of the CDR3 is TGTGCCAGCAGTTACCAACAAACAGGGGAATCGGATGGCTACACCTTC. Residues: CASSYQQTGESDGYTF.

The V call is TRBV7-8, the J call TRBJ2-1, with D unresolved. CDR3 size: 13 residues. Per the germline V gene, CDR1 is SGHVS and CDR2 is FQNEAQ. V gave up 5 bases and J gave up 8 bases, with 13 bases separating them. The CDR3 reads CASSGSGADEQFF. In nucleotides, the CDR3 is TGTGCCAGCAGCGGATCAGGTGCCGATGAGCAGTTCTTC.

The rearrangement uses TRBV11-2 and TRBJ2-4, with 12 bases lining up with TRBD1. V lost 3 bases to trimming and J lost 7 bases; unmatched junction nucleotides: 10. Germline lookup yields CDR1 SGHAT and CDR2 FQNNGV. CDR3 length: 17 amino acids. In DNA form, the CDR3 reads TGTGCCAGCAGCTTTACCGGCTCCGGGACAGGGGGCAACATTCAGTACTTC. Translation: CASSFTGSGTGGNIQYF.

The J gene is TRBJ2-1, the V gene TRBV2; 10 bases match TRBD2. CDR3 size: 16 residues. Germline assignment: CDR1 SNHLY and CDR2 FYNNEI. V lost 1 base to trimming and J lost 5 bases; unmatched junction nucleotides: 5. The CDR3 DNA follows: TGTGCCAGCAGTGAAGAACTAGCGGGGCCTAACAATGAGCAGTTCTTC. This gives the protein CASSEELAGPNNEQFF.

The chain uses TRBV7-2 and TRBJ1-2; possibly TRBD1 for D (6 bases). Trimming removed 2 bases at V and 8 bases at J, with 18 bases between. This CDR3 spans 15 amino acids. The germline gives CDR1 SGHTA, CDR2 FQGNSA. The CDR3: CASSLSTGKWSGYTF. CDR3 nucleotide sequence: TGTGCCAGCAGCTTATCAACAGGGAAGTGGAGCGGCTACACCTTC.

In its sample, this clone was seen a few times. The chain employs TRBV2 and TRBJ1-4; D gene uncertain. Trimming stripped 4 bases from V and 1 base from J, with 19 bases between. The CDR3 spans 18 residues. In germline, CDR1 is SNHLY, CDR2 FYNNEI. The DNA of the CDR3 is TGTGCCAGCAGTGGGGGAGGAGGAGGGCTGGGAACTAATGAAAAACTGTTTTTT. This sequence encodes CASSGGGGGLGTNEKLFF.

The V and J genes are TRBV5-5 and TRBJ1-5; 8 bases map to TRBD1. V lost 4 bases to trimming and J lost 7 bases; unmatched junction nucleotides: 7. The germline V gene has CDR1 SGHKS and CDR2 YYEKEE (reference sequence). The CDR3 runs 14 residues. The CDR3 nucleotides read TGTGCCAGCAGCAGCCAGGGGGCGCGACAGCCCCAGCATTTT. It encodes CASSSQGARQPQHF.

The CDR3: CASSQWTGLYIQYF. The CDR3 coding sequence is TGTGCCAGCAGTCAGTGGACAGGGCTGTACATTCAGTACTTC. This chain links TRBV28 with TRBJ2-4, with 8 bases matching TRBD1. From germline, CDR1 is MDHEN and CDR2 SYDVKM. The V segment lost 5 bases and the J segment 8 bases; nucleotides outside the gene matches: 8. This CDR3 region has 14 residues.

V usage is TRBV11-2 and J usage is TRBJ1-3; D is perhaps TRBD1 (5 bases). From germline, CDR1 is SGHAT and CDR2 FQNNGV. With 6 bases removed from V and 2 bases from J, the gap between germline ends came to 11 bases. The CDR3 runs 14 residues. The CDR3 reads CASRLTVPGNTIYF. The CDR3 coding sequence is TGTGCCAGCAGATTGACAGTCCCTGGAAACACCATATATTTT.

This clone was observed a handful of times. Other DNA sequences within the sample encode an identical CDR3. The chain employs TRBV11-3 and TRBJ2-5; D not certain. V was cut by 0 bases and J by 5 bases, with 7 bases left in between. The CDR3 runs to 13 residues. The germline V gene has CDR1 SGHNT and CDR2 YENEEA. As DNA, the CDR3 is TGTGCCAGCAGCTTAGATACTATGGAGACCCAGTACTTC. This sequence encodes CASSLDTMETQYF.

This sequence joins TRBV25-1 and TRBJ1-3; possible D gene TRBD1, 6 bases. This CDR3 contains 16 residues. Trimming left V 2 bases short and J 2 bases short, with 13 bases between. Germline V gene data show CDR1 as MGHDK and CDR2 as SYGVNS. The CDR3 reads CASSEIGGLAGNTIYF. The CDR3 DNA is TGTGCCAGCAGTGAAATAGGGGGTCTGGCTGGAAACACCATATATTTT.